This T cell receptor (beta chain) was recorded in a study of CD8+ T cells in alopecia areata. Treatment defined: oral pan-JAK inhibitor, 5-10 mg twice daily. Those with alopecia areata gave lesional scalp punch biopsies and peripheral blood. Reverse transcription of extracted RNA yielded cDNA, which provided the sequencing template. Profiling relied on immunoSEQ multiplex PCR, and the TCRdb table lists in-frame clones only, not all of them. The sample lists 200,000 to 250,000 clones; 64% were seen once. The CDR3 spans 14 residues. V lost 6 bases and J 0 bases, leaving 12 bases between the germline ends. Germline V lookup: CDR1 SEHNR, CDR2 FQNEAQ (reference sequence).

The source of this sequence is a human donor with alopecia areata. Sequenced material: CD4+ T cells sorted from blood, taken at week 4, from a patient treated with tofacitinib. This rearrangement joins TRBV7-9 to TRBJ2-7; weak D call: TRBD1 (6 bases). The CDR3 DNA follows: TGTGCCAGCAGTTCGCAGGGGAGCTCCTACGAGCAGTACTTC. This codes for CASSSQGSSYEQYF.